What follows are 11 T cell receptor beta chains derived from one specimen sequenced in a study of cytomegalovirus exposure and HLA in healthy donors. The primer mix had 60 Vbeta and 13 Jbeta primers. Using immunoSEQ multiplex PCR, the repertoire was profiled, and TCRdb retains in-frame clones only, with some absent. The table includes 150,000 to 200,000 clones, roughly 70% detected once. What was sequenced was PBMCs. These receptors all stem from a woman aged 25 to 39 in good health and CMV-seronegative.

The V and J genes are TRBV6-5 and TRBJ2-1; 12 nucleotides align to TRBD2. The CDR3 totals 15 residues. V trimming: 8 bases; J trimming: 10 bases; junction bases outside the gene matches: 12. Germline values: CDR1 MNHEY, CDR2 SVGAGI. The DNA for the CDR3 is TGTGCCAGCGCGAATGGGCTAGCGGGGGGGCGAGAGCAGTTCTTC. Its translation is CASANGLAGGREQFF.

This clone has a handful of counts. V gene TRBV6-6 combines with J gene TRBJ1-5; D gene uncertain. Trimming shortened V by 0 bases and J by 6 bases, and 9 bases separated the two germline ends. The CDR3 spans 14 residues. Germline assignment: CDR1 MNHNY and CDR2 SVGAGI (reference sequence). CDR3 loop: CASSYSEGFQPQHF. The CDR3 DNA is TGTGCCAGCAGTTACTCGGAGGGATTTCAGCCCCAGCATTTT.

The CDR3 bases are TGTGCCAGCAGTGCGGGGGATCGCTCCTACAATGAGCAGTTCTTC. Translated: CASSAGDRSYNEQFF. The V and J genes are TRBV2 and TRBJ2-1; tentative D call: TRBD2 (6 bases). Trimming took 4 bases from V and 0 from J, leaving 10 bases between them. CDR1 and CDR2 from the germline V gene are SNHLY and FYNNEI. The CDR3 is 15 residues long.

This clone was picked up a small number of times. The rearrangement joins TRBV2 to TRBJ1-4; TRBD1 is a possible D gene (6 bases). Trimming pared 4 bases from V and 0 bases from J, leaving 9 bases between. CDR3 length: 15 residues. The germline CDR1 and CDR2 sequences are SNHLY and FYNNEI. DNA of the CDR3: TGTGCCAGCAGTGGTCGACAGGCAACTAATGAAAAACTGTTTTTT. Its protein product is CASSGRQATNEKLFF.

J is TRBJ2-1 and V is TRBV5-1, with 14 positions matching TRBD2. Trimming took 3 bases from V and 10 from J; bases not matched to a gene: 6. CDR1 and CDR2 from the germline V gene are SGHRS and YFSETQ. This CDR3 contains 15 residues. CDR3 coding DNA: TGCGCCAGCAGCTCAAAGACTAGCGGGGGGGAAGAGCAGTTCTTC. Encoded protein: CASSSKTSGGEEQFF.

The CDR3 region is CASSVALLDTQYF. The CDR3 DNA is TGTGCCAGCAGCGTAGCACTTCTCGATACGCAGTATTTT. The chain uses TRBV9 and TRBJ2-3; D uncertain. In germline, CDR1 is SGDLS, CDR2 YYNGEE. The length of the CDR3 is 13 residues. V was pared by 0 bases and J by 6 bases, with 8 bases between.

The chain combines TRBV15 with TRBJ1-1; TRBD1 is a possible D gene (5 bases). CDR1 LNHNV and CDR2 YYDKDF come from the germline V gene (reference sequence). CDR3 length: 18 amino acids. V gave up 0 bases and J gave up 5 bases, with 22 bases separating them. Here the CDR3 reads CATSRDLPRRGGGTEAFF. The CDR3 DNA reads as TGTGCCACCAGCAGAGATCTCCCTCGGCGGGGGGGAGGGACTGAAGCTTTCTTT.

This chain uses TRBV4-2 with TRBJ1-1; D call uncertain. Germline loops: CDR1 LGHNA, CDR2 YNFKEQ. This CDR3 has 15 residues. V lost 0 bases and J lost 1, with 9 bases in between. Written as DNA, the CDR3 is TGTGCCAGCAGCCAAGATGAGCCCCGGAACACTGAAGCTTTCTTT. This sequence encodes CASSQDEPRNTEAFF.

This clone was seen a handful of times. The rearrangement uses TRBV2 and TRBJ2-7; 9 bases align to TRBD1. Germline CDR1 reads SNHLY; CDR2 reads FYNNEI. The length of the CDR3 is 14 residues. J gave up 12 bases and V 3 bases, and 12 bases lay outside the gene matches. The CDR3 region has the DNA TGTGCCAGCAGTGATGGGGTACAGGGGGCTCGCGGGTACTTC. Its protein is CASSDGVQGARGYF.

The genes are TRBV10-2 and TRBJ2-5; possibly TRBD2 for D (5 bases). Trimming took 3 bases from V and 0 from J, leaving 11 bases between them. Germline loops: CDR1 WSHSY, CDR2 SAAADI. CDR3 length: 15 residues. The CDR3 loop reads CASSDTGVHQETQYF. CDR3 nucleotide sequence: TGCGCCAGCAGTGATACCGGGGTACACCAAGAGACCCAGTACTTC.

This clone was counted between two and nine times. The rearrangement uses TRBV6-6 and TRBJ2-7, with D perhaps matching TRBD1 (6 bases). In germline, CDR1 is MNHNY, CDR2 SVGAGI (reference sequence). The germline V and J ends were trimmed by 5 bases and 0 bases, with 8 bases remaining between them. CDR3 length equals 13 residues. The CDR3 is CASSVGASYEQYF. The CDR3 nucleotides are TGTGCCAGCAGTGTGGGGGCCTCCTACGAGCAGTACTTC.